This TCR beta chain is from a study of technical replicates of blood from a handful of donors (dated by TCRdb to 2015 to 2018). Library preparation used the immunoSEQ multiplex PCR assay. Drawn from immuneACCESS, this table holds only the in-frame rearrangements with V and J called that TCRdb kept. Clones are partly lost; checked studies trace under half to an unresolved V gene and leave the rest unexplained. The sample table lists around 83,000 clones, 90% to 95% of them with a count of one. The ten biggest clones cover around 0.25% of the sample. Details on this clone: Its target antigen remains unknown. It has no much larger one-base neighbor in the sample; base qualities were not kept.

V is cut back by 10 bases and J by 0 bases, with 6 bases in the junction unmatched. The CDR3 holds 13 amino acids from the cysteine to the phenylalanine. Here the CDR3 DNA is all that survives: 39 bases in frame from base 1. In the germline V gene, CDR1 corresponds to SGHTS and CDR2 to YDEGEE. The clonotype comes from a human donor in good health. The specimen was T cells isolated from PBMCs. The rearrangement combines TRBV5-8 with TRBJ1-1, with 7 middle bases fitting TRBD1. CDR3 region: CAVRDRVNTEAFF. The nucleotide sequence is TGTGCCGTACGGGACAGAGTGAACACTGAAGCTTTCTTT.